This T cell receptor beta chain was identified in a study of T cell changes during pregnancy in multiple sclerosis. The table came from immunoSEQ multiplex PCR; TCRdb's copy has only in-frame clones and leaves some out. The table lists 70,000 to 95,000 clones, 93% of them singletons. The CDR3 loop spans 13 amino acids. The germline V and J ends were trimmed by 6 bases and 7 bases, with 13 bases remaining between them. The germline gives CDR1 LNHDA, CDR2 SQIVND (reference sequence). The chain links TRBV19 to TRBJ1-5; TRBD1 might be the D (5 bases). This receptor was taken from a female donor in good health, enrolled as a control in a pregnancy study. The sample consisted of peripheral blood, taken in the second trimester of pregnancy. This CDR3 reads CASRDPGGQPQHF. As DNA, the CDR3 is TGTGCCAGTAGGGACCCCGGGGGGCAGCCCCAGCATTTT.